This passage covers 22 T cell receptor beta chains from one sample sequenced in a study of radiotherapy plus CTLA-4 blockade in lung cancer. Profiled with immunoSEQ multiplex PCR; TCRdb holds only in-frame clones, not every one. Here the sample spans over 75,000 clones, about 80% being singletons. The sequencing here drew on peripheral blood, taken from a patient treated with radiotherapy plus ipilimumab. The receptors come from a human donor with non-small cell lung cancer who had stable disease on radiotherapy plus ipilimumab.

V usage is TRBV9 and J usage is TRBJ1-3; TRBD1 matches at 7 bases. CDR1 is SGDLS, CDR2 YYNGEE, per germline. Losses at the gene ends were 2 bases for V and 0 bases for J; bases not matched to a gene: 2. This CDR3 contains 15 residues. CDR3 coding DNA: TGTGCCAGCAGCGTCCGGGACAGCTCTGGAAACACCATATATTTT. Protein sequence: CASSVRDSSGNTIYF.

The rearrangement joins TRBV7-9 to TRBJ1-5; no definite D call. CDR1 SEHNR and CDR2 FQNEAQ come from the germline V gene (reference sequence). The CDR3 consists of 15 residues. The V and J ends lost 4 bases and 0 bases respectively, with 10 bases between them. This CDR3 is CASSSGGSSNQPQHF. The CDR3 bases are TGTGCCAGCAGCTCGGGAGGGAGTAGCAATCAGCCCCAGCATTTT. The full variable domain, rest sourced from reference TRBV7-9 and TRBJ1-5, is DTGVSQNPRHKITKRGQNVTFRCDPISEHNRLYWYRQTLGQGPEFLTYFQNEAQLEKSRLLSDRFSAERPKGSFSTLEIQRTEQGDSAMYLCASSSGGSSNQPQHFGDGTRLSIL.

The chain couples TRBV6-5 to TRBJ2-5, with a weak D call TRBD1 (5 bases). TRBJ2-7 matches the DNA end more closely, so the J call is doubtful. Per germline, CDR1 MNHEY and CDR2 SVGAGI. This CDR3 is 15 amino acids long. The CDR3: CASSYGVGATYEQYF. Written as DNA, the CDR3 is TGTGCCAGCAGTTACGGGGTAGGGGCAACCTACGAGCAGTACTTC.

This rearrangement joins TRBV7-9 to TRBJ2-2; the match to TRBD1 covers 7 bases. The CDR3 loop spans 13 amino acids. V shed 11 bases and J 3 bases; nucleotides not matched to a gene: 6. The germline V gene encodes CDR1 SEHNR and CDR2 FQNEAQ (reference sequence). The CDR3 sequence: CAGRDSYTGELFF. CDR3 DNA sequence: TGTGCCGGCCGGGACAGTTACACCGGGGAGCTGTTTTTT.

V gene TRBV6-6 combines with J gene TRBJ1-3, with 9 bases identical to TRBD1. With V trimmed by 6 bases and J by 4 bases, 7 bases remained unmatched. The germline V gene has CDR1 MNHNY and CDR2 SVGAGI (reference sequence). CDR3 length equals 15 residues. The CDR3 here is CASSQQGARGNTIYF. The CDR3 DNA reads as TGTGCCAGCAGCCAACAGGGGGCCAGAGGAAACACCATATATTTT.

The chain links TRBV28 to TRBJ2-5; no reliable D call. The J call may be mistaken, given a closer DNA end match to TRBJ2-7. The CDR3 has 15 amino acids. Germline V gene lookup returns CDR1 MDHEN and CDR2 SYDVKM. The CDR3, as DNA: TGTGCCAGCAGTTCAGGCCTCTCCCGATCCTACGAGCAGTACTTC. Translating gives CASSSGLSRSYEQYF.

This sequence joins TRBV9 and TRBJ2-1; 8 nucleotides match TRBD2. This CDR3 has 16 residues. From germline, CDR1 is SGDLS and CDR2 YYNGEE. The V gene end was trimmed by 4 bases and the J gene end by 5 bases; junction bases not matched to a gene: 11. The CDR3 loop is CASSTRRFSGDNEQFF. The CDR3 DNA sequence: TGTGCCAGCAGCACCCGCCGGTTTAGCGGGGACAATGAGCAGTTCTTC. Variable domain in full (rest from reference TRBV9 and TRBJ2-1): DSGVTQTPKHLITATGQRVTLRCSPRSGDLSVYWYQQSLDQGLQFLIQYYNGEERAKGNILERFSAQQFPDLHSELNLSSLELGDSALYFCASSTRRFSGDNEQFFGPGTRLTVL.

This clone came up a few times. This chain links TRBV7-2 with TRBJ2-7; no firm D call. Trimming took 8 bases from V and 3 from J, leaving 11 bases between them. CDR1 SGHTA and CDR2 FQGNSA come from the germline V gene. The CDR3 covers 12 residues. The chain's CDR3 is CASSLAFYEQYF. The CDR3 nucleotides read TGTGCCAGCTCGTTGGCCTTCTACGAGCAGTACTTC. Full variable domain (remainder filled in from reference TRBV7-2 and TRBJ2-7): GAGVSQSPSNKVTEKGKDVELRCDPISGHTALYWYRQSLGQGLEFLIYFQGNSAPDKSGLPSDRFSAERTGGSVSTLTIQRTQQEDSAVYLCASSLAFYEQYFGPGTRLTVT.

The CDR3, as DNA: TGTGCCAGCAGTTTTGAGGTGGGGGGGGGAACAATCCTCCACTTT. Translation gives CASSFEVGGGTILHF. The gene calls are TRBV28 and TRBJ1-6; D is possibly TRBD1 (5 bases). V gave up 3 bases and J gave up 15 bases, with 21 bases separating them. The CDR3 sequence is 15 residues long. CDR1 and CDR2 (germline): MDHEN, SYDVKM.

The chain uses TRBV5-1 and TRBJ2-1, with 9 bases fitting TRBD2. This CDR3 has 17 amino acids. The junction had 12 bases not matched to a gene; V was cut back by 0 bases and J by 8 bases. Germline CDR1 and CDR2: SGHRS and YFSETQ. CDR3 amino acids: CASSLGVAGVGSDEQFF. The CDR3, as DNA: TGCGCCAGCAGCTTGGGGGTAGCGGGAGTTGGTTCGGATGAGCAGTTCTTC.

This clone was found once. This rearrangement joins TRBV15 to TRBJ1-1, with D maybe TRBD1 (5 bases). Trimming left V 1 base short and J 12 bases short, with 12 bases between. Germline assignment: CDR1 LNHNV and CDR2 YYDKDF (reference sequence). The CDR3 spans 12 residues. For the CDR3, the DNA is TGTGCCACCAGCAGAGGGACACAGGATACTTTCTTT. Residues: CATSRGTQDTFF.

V usage is TRBV7-9 and J usage is TRBJ2-7; D possibly corresponds to TRBD1 (5 bases). V shed 2 bases and J shed 3 bases, with 23 bases lying between them. Germline lookup yields CDR1 SEHNR and CDR2 FQNEAQ (reference sequence). This CDR3 has 18 residues. The CDR3 here is CASSLTAGKAQGSYEQYF. The CDR3 coding sequence is TGTGCCAGCAGCTTAACGGCAGGGAAGGCTCAGGGAAGCTACGAGCAGTACTTC.

This chain's CDR3 is CASSRSETQYF. DNA for the CDR3: TGTGCCAGCAGCCGATCAGAGACCCAGTACTTC. The genes are TRBV11-1 and TRBJ2-5; D uncertain. Per the germline V gene, CDR1 is SGHAT and CDR2 is FQDESV (reference sequence). This CDR3 contains 11 residues. V was shortened by 5 bases and J by 4 bases, with 5 bases between the two germline ends.

The chain employs TRBV18 and TRBJ2-7, with TRBD1 identical over 7 bases. Germline-derived CDR1 and CDR2 are KGHSH and LQKENI. Germline trimming cut 3 bases from V and 3 bases from J; bases unmatched to any gene: 2. This CDR3 contains 13 residues. CDR3 residues: CASSPGTVYEQYF. The CDR3 DNA is TGTGCCAGCTCACCGGGGACAGTCTACGAGCAGTACTTC.

The CDR3 coding sequence is TGTGCCAGCAGCTTGGGCCAGGGGCAAATCACTGAAGCTTTCTTT. Its translation is CASSLGQGQITEAFF. The V call is TRBV5-4, the J call TRBJ1-1, with a tentative D call TRBD1 (6 bases). V was shortened by 0 bases and J by 4 bases, with 13 bases between the two germline ends. CDR1 SGHNT and CDR2 YYREEE come from the germline V gene (reference sequence). The length of the CDR3 is 15 residues. Combining the CDR3 with reference TRBV5-4 and TRBJ1-1 gives the whole variable domain ETGVTQSPTHLIKTRGQQVTLRCSSQSGHNTVSWYQQALGQGPQFIFQYYREEENGRGNFPPRFSGLQFPNYSSELNVNALELDDSALYLCASSLGQGQITEAFFGQGTRLTVV.

V gene TRBV28 combines with J gene TRBJ2-5; 7 bases line up with TRBD1. V lost 6 bases and J lost 2; bases outside the gene matches: 6. The CDR3 runs to 14 residues. Germline assignment: CDR1 MDHEN and CDR2 SYDVKM. The CDR3 sequence is CASSSGTVQETQYF. The CDR3 DNA sequence: TGTGCCAGCAGCTCAGGGACAGTACAAGAGACCCAGTACTTC.

The rearrangement links TRBV10-3 to TRBJ2-5; TRBD1 agrees at 9 bases. The junction had 7 bases not matched to a gene; V was cut back by 6 bases and J by 5 bases. The CDR3 consists of 14 residues. Germline V gene lookup returns CDR1 ENHRY and CDR2 SYGVKD. DNA of the CDR3: TGTGCCATCAGGCTACAGGGGGCTGGGGAGACCCAGTACTTC. The encoded protein is CAIRLQGAGETQYF.

The chain combines TRBV5-1 with TRBJ2-3; D not resolved. The CDR3 has 16 residues. Between the trimmed V and J ends, which lost 0 bases and 2 bases, there was a span of 13 bases. CDR1 is SGHRS, CDR2 YFSETQ, per germline. CDR3: CASSLVSVQPTDTQYF. In DNA, the CDR3 is TGCGCCAGCAGCTTGGTCTCTGTTCAACCCACAGATACGCAGTATTTT.

The chain is built from TRBV6-4 and TRBJ2-7; D tentatively reads TRBD1 or TRBD2 (5 bases each). V lost 0 bases, J lost 12 bases, and 12 bases lay in between. The CDR3 consists of 12 residues. Germline loops: CDR1 MRHNA, CDR2 SNTAGT. The CDR3 region is CASSDSLEGPYF. The CDR3 region has the DNA TGTGCCAGCAGTGACTCACTTGAGGGACCGTACTTC.

The gene calls are TRBV5-1 and TRBJ1-1; D remains ambiguous. CDR1 and CDR2 from the germline V gene are SGHRS and YFSETQ. This CDR3 contains 13 residues. Trimming left V 4 bases short and J 1 base short, with 8 bases between. This CDR3 is CASSPDPNTEAFF. The DNA of the CDR3 is TGCGCCAGCAGCCCGGATCCGAACACTGAAGCTTTCTTT.

The V call is TRBV4-1, the J call TRBJ2-7; TRBD2 agrees at 12 bases. Germline loops: CDR1 MGHRA, CDR2 YSYEKL. With 4 bases clipped from V and 4 bases from J, the junction kept 11 bases outside the gene matches. The CDR3 is 17 amino acids. The CDR3 protein is CASSRQQLAGGGYEQYF. The DNA of the CDR3 is TGCGCCAGCAGCCGACAGCAACTAGCGGGAGGAGGGTACGAGCAGTACTTC.

The chain is built from TRBV14 and TRBJ2-1, with a possible D match to TRBD2 (7 bases). In germline, CDR1 is SGHDN, CDR2 FVKESK. This CDR3 is 14 amino acids long. V lost 2 bases, J lost 9 bases, and 14 bases lay in between. The CDR3 region has the DNA TGTGCCAGCAGCCAAACCCTGGGGGGGGCTGAGCAGTTCTTC. This sequence encodes CASSQTLGGAEQFF.